The rows below give T cell receptor beta chains drawn from one sample of a study of OX40 agonist ivuxolimab in advanced cancers. Measured with immunoSEQ multiplex PCR; TCRdb has only the in-frame clones, and not every one. Of 25,000 to 35,000 clones listed, 87% are singletons. This material consisted of CD4+ or CD8+ T cells sorted from blood, taken in a trial of the OX40 agonist ivuxolimab. The receptors stem from an adult with an advanced solid tumor such as melanoma, head and neck, liver or kidney cancer. The CDR3 runs from the conserved cysteine through the conserved F or W. Each record gives: J gene, V gene, D gene, clone size, CDR3 protein, CDR3 DNA. The D gene is left open where the match is weak. Clone size is shown for a subset of rows, as once, few, many or a class of expanded clone.

TRBJ2-1	TRBV27	-	-	CASSLLPGEQFF	TGTGCCAGCAGTTTATTGCCCGGTGAGCAGTTCTTC
TRBJ2-1	TRBV7-3	-	-	CASSLTTRRHYNEQFF	TGTGCCAGCAGCTTAACGACCCGTAGACACTACAATGAGCAGTTCTTC
TRBJ2-7	TRBV29-1	TRBD2	few	CSVERGTSGIHEQYF	TGCAGCGTTGAAAGGGGGACTAGCGGGATCCACGAGCAGTACTTC
TRBJ2-7	TRBV5-4	-	-	CASSLGYSPYEQYF	TGTGCCAGCAGCTTGGGTTACAGTCCCTACGAGCAGTACTTC
TRBJ2-7	TRBV18	TRBD1	-	CASSPGTGSSYEQYF	TGTGCCAGCTCACCCGGGACAGGGTCTAGCTACGAGCAGTACTTC
TRBJ2-7	TRBV7-2	-	-	CASSLYGGGLYEQYF	TGTGCCAGCAGCTTATATGGGGGAGGCCTCTACGAGCAGTACTTC
TRBJ2-7	TRBV25-1	TRBD2	-	CASSESLAGSYEQYF	TGTGCCAGCAGTGAATCCCTAGCGGGGTCGTACGAGCAGTACTTC
TRBJ2-1	TRBV28	-	once	CASSLDNEQFF	TGTGCCAGCAGTCTAGACAATGAGCAGTTCTTC
TRBJ1-4	TRBV14	-	-	CASSQEGEKLFF	TGTGCCAGCAGCCAAGAGGGCGAAAAACTGTTTTTT
TRBJ2-7	TRBV2	-	-	CASSGGHPYEQYF	TGTGCCAGCAGCGGTGGACACCCCTACGAGCAGTACTTC
TRBJ2-1	TRBV7-6	-	-	CASSLMVRNEQFF	TGTGCCAGCAGCTTGATGGTTCGCAATGAGCAGTTCTTC
TRBJ1-2	TRBV29-1	-	-	CSVVKGMYGYTF	TGCAGCGTTGTAAAGGGGATGTATGGCTACACCTTC
TRBJ2-1	TRBV27	-	-	CASSHYLASMNYNEQFF	TGTGCCAGCAGCCACTACCTGGCTAGCATGAACTACAATGAGCAGTTCTTC
TRBJ2-1	TRBV28	TRBD2	once	CASSLLAGGNEQFF	TGTGCCAGCAGTTTGCTAGCGGGAGGGAATGAGCAGTTCTTC
TRBJ2-6	TRBV9	-	-	CASRDPQNSGANVLTF	TGTGCCAGCAGAGACCCCCAAAACTCTGGGGCCAACGTCCTGACTTTC
TRBJ2-7	TRBV28	-	once	CASSQIPSRGSYEQYF	TGTGCCAGCAGTCAAATCCCCTCTCGGGGTTCCTACGAGCAGTACTTC
TRBJ2-1	TRBV28	TRBD1	-	CASSGDRGRSYNEQFF	TGTGCCAGCAGTGGAGACAGGGGACGCTCCTACAATGAGCAGTTCTTC
TRBJ2-1	TRBV4-1	TRBD2	-	CASSQGGGNEQFF	TGCGCCAGCAGCCAGGGGGGGGGCAATGAGCAGTTCTTC
TRBJ2-7	TRBV28	-	-	CASNPRGGAYEQYF	TGTGCCAGCAATCCCCGAGGGGGGGCCTACGAGCAGTACTTC
TRBJ2-7	TRBV5-5	-	-	CASSRAAEYSYEQYF	TGTGCCAGCAGTCGGGCAGCGGAATACTCCTACGAGCAGTACTTC
TRBJ2-2	TRBV19	TRBD1	-	CASKTPGQGGTGELFF	TGTGCCAGTAAAACTCCCGGACAGGGTGGGACCGGGGAGCTGTTTTTT
TRBJ2-7	TRBV7-9	TRBD1	-	CASSGDSYEQYF	TGTGCCAGCAGCGGGGACAGCTACGAGCAGTACTTC
TRBJ2-1	TRBV27	TRBD2	-	CASSFGLADYNEQFF	TGTGCCAGCAGTTTTGGCCTAGCGGATTACAATGAGCAGTTCTTC
TRBJ1-2	TRBV4-3	-	-	CASSPRGETARGYTF	TGCGCCAGCAGCCCGAGGGGGGAGACGGCTAGAGGCTACACCTTC
TRBJ2-7	TRBV14	-	-	CASSSLGHEQYF	TGTGCCAGCAGCAGCCTCGGGCACGAGCAGTACTTC
TRBJ1-6	TRBV5-6	TRBD1	-	CASSSRDRVYSPLHF	TGTGCCAGCAGCTCGCGGGACAGGGTCTATTCACCCCTCCACTTT
TRBJ2-4	TRBV28	-	-	CASSFDTGLGNIQYF	TGTGCCAGCAGTTTCGACACAGGGCTTGGAAACATTCAGTACTTC
TRBJ1-1	TRBV27	-	medium-sized	CASSLGPFTEAFF	TGTGCCAGCAGTTTAGGCCCGTTCACTGAAGCTTTCTTT
TRBJ1-4	TRBV7-6	TRBD1	-	CASSSIQGVSEKLFF	TGTGCCAGCAGCTCGATCCAGGGGGTCAGTGAAAAACTGTTTTTT
TRBJ2-7	TRBV4-2	-	-	CASSPNSGASYEQYF	TGTGCCAGCAGCCCAAACTCTGGGGCTAGCTACGAGCAGTACTTC
TRBJ2-3	TRBV5-5	TRBD2	-	CASSLFSGRAGSTDTQYF	TGTGCCAGCAGCTTATTTAGCGGGAGGGCTGGGAGCACAGATACGCAGTATTTT
TRBJ2-1	TRBV7-3	TRBD2	-	CASSLTGAGGPYEQFF	TGTGCCAGCAGCTTAACGGGAGCGGGAGGGCCTTATGAGCAGTTCTTC
TRBJ2-3	TRBV27	TRBD1	once	CASSKWDSLSTDTQYF	TGTGCCAGCAGTAAGTGGGACAGCCTCAGCACAGATACGCAGTATTTT
TRBJ1-6	TRBV4-2	TRBD1	-	CASSQMPGQGINSPLHF	TGTGCCAGCAGCCAAATGCCGGGACAGGGGATAAATTCACCCCTCCACTTT
TRBJ2-1	TRBV19	-	-	CASSMQGSYNEQFF	TGTGCCAGTAGTATGCAGGGCTCCTACAATGAGCAGTTCTTC
TRBJ2-7	TRBV7-9	-	-	CASADGSVDEQYF	TGTGCCAGTGCTGACGGGAGCGTCGACGAGCAGTACTTC
TRBJ2-1	TRBV28	TRBD1	-	CASRPTGSSSYNEQFF	TGTGCCAGCAGGCCGACAGGGTCAAGCTCCTACAATGAGCAGTTCTTC
TRBJ2-7	TRBV9	-	-	CASSVEDSTYEQYF	TGTGCCAGCAGCGTAGAGGACAGTACCTACGAGCAGTACTTC
TRBJ2-7	TRBV9	-	-	CASSPEDDYEQYF	TGTGCCAGCAGCCCCGAGGACGACTACGAGCAGTACTTC
TRBJ2-7	TRBV28	TRBD1	-	CASSPQTGSYEQYF	TGTGCCAGCAGTCCACAGACAGGGTCCTACGAGCAGTACTTC
TRBJ2-7	TRBV4-1	-	-	CASSLGPHADEQYF	TGCGCCAGCAGCCTTGGACCCCACGCTGACGAGCAGTACTTC
TRBJ1-2	TRBV28	TRBD1	-	CASMAGGDYGYTF	TGTGCCAGCATGGCAGGGGGTGACTATGGCTACACCTTC
TRBJ2-7	TRBV21-1	-	-	CASSKPQTAYEQYF	TGTGCCAGCAGCAAACCCCAGACAGCCTACGAGCAGTACTTC
TRBJ2-1	TRBV27	-	-	CASSLSIVYEQFF	TGTGCCAGCAGTTTATCGATTGTGTATGAGCAGTTCTTC
TRBJ1-5	TRBV15	-	-	CATSLWADSNQPQHF	TGTGCCACCAGCCTCTGGGCAGATAGCAATCAGCCCCAGCATTTT
TRBJ2-7	TRBV15	-	-	CATSRALRVRGEYEQYF	TGTGCCACCAGCAGAGCCCTACGGGTGAGGGGAGAATACGAGCAGTACTTC
TRBJ1-2	TRBV5-4	-	-	CASSPFFSPAGYGYTF	TGTGCCAGCAGCCCCTTCTTCTCTCCTGCGGGCTATGGCTACACCTTC
TRBJ2-7	TRBV4-1	-	-	CASSHNAGAATYEQYF	TGCGCCAGCAGCCACAACGCGGGGGCTGCAACCTACGAGCAGTACTTC
TRBJ2-1	TRBV29-1	-	-	CSVRGQNSYNEQFF	TGCAGCGTCCGGGGGCAGAACTCCTACAATGAGCAGTTCTTC
TRBJ2-2	TRBV7-9	-	-	CASSLGQPNTGELFF	TGTGCCAGCAGCTTAGGTCAGCCGAACACCGGGGAGCTGTTTTTT